This entry lists 15 T cell receptor beta chains sequenced from one sample in a study of CD8+ T cells in alopecia areata. Extracted from the samples, RNA was reverse transcribed into cDNA to serve as the sequencing template. TCRdb keeps only in-frame clones here, not all; method: immunoSEQ multiplex PCR. Of about 160,000 clones in the sample, about 90% are singletons; the top ten hold over 13%. The starting material was CD8+ T cells sorted from blood, obtained at week 0. The receptors shown here come from a human donor with alopecia areata.

The rearrangement joins TRBV27 to TRBJ2-7; D may correspond to TRBD1 or TRBD2 (7 bases each). The V end lost 2 bases, the J end lost 3 bases, and 14 bases lay between the germline ends. Germline lookup yields CDR1 MNHEY and CDR2 SMNVEV (reference sequence). The CDR3 runs 15 residues. CDR3 region: CASSLRQGDYYEQYF. DNA for the CDR3: TGTGCCAGCAGTTTAAGGCAGGGGGACTACTACGAGCAGTACTTC.

The chain carries TRBV6-1 and TRBJ2-7; D gene unclear. V was clipped by 1 base and J by 3 bases, with 13 bases between them. This CDR3 contains 15 residues. Germline CDR1 is MNHNS and CDR2 is SASEGT. This chain's CDR3 is CASSEEAGPGYEQYF. CDR3 coding DNA: TGTGCCAGCAGTGAAGAGGCCGGTCCCGGCTACGAGCAGTACTTC.

The chain has TRBV19 and TRBJ2-2; TRBD2 matches 10 bases. Trimming removed 3 bases from V and 0 bases from J; junction bases left unmatched: 1. CDR1 and CDR2 (germline): LNHDA, SQIVND (reference sequence). The CDR3 consists of 16 residues. CDR3 sequence (DNA): TGTGCCAGTAGTATCGGACTAGCGGCGAACACCGGGGAGCTGTTTTTT. Protein sequence: CASSIGLAANTGELFF.

The chain uses TRBV2 and TRBJ2-7, with D possibly being TRBD2 (6 bases). V was cut by 4 bases and J by 6 bases, with 19 bases left in between. The CDR3 sequence is 15 residues long. Germline CDR1 reads SNHLY; CDR2 reads FYNNEI. CDR3 amino acids: CASSAHGGVDAEQYF. In DNA, the CDR3 is TGTGCCAGCAGTGCCCACGGAGGGGTCGACGCCGAGCAGTACTTC. Full variable domain (outside the CDR3, taken from reference TRBV2 and TRBJ2-7): EPEVTQTPSHQVTQMGQEVILRCVPISNHLYFYWYRQILGQKVEFLVSFYNNEISEKSEIFDDQFSVERPDGSNFTLKIRSTKLEDSAMYFCASSAHGGVDAEQYFGPGTRLTVT.

A few counts support this clone. The V call is TRBV5-1, the J call TRBJ1-1; no clear D. Germline CDR1 reads SGHRS; CDR2 reads YFSETQ. The germline V and J ends were trimmed by 2 bases and 3 bases, with 5 bases remaining between them. This CDR3 is 12 amino acids long. This chain's CDR3 is CASSFGDTEAFF. The DNA for the CDR3 is TGCGCCAGCAGCTTCGGGGACACTGAAGCTTTCTTT.

The J gene is TRBJ1-2, the V gene TRBV30; D is ambiguous. Looked up from germline, CDR1 is GTSNPN and CDR2 is SVGIG (reference sequence). Trimming cost V 3 bases and J 8 bases, with 16 bases left between them. The length of the CDR3 is 13 residues. The chain's CDR3 is CAWRGGAAIGYTF. CDR3 sequence (DNA): TGTGCCTGGAGGGGAGGAGCGGCGATCGGCTACACCTTC.

V is TRBV28 and J is TRBJ2-2; D possibly corresponds to TRBD2 (5 bases). This CDR3 is 12 amino acids long. The germline V and J ends were trimmed by 8 bases and 3 bases, with 7 bases remaining between them. Germline CDR1 MDHEN, CDR2 SYDVKM. CDR3 DNA sequence: TGTGCCAGCGGGGAGTACACCGGGGAGCTGTTTTTT. This gives the protein CASGEYTGELFF.

V and J are TRBV19 and TRBJ1-5, with 7 positions matching TRBD1. Germline V gene sequence: CDR1 LNHDA, CDR2 SQIVND (reference sequence). The V gene end was trimmed by 5 bases and the J gene end by 5 bases; junction bases not matched to a gene: 9. CDR3 size: 15 residues. The DNA for the CDR3 is TGTGCCAGTAGTCACCTACAGGGGTTGGATCAGCCCCAGCATTTT. Translation: CASSHLQGLDQPQHF.

This sequence joins TRBV7-8 and TRBJ2-5, with 9 bases fitting TRBD2. The CDR3 is 16 amino acids. With V trimmed by 4 bases and J by 2 bases, 8 bases remained unmatched. Germline V gives CDR1 SGHVS, CDR2 FQNEAQ. CDR3 in DNA: TGTGCCAGCAGCTCCGGTACCGCGGGAGGGCAAGAGACCCAGTACTTC. Protein sequence: CASSSGTAGGQETQYF.

V and J are TRBV29-1 and TRBJ2-1; D is perhaps TRBD2 (7 bases). This CDR3 contains 14 residues. From germline, CDR1 is SQVTM and CDR2 ANQGSEA. V dropped 0 bases and J dropped 9 bases, with 15 bases sitting between them. CDR3 nucleotide sequence: TGCAGCGTTGAAGATGGAGGGGGGGCCACTGAGCAGTTCTTC. The encoded protein is CSVEDGGGATEQFF.

The CDR3 nucleotides are TGTGCCAGCAGCTTGTTAGGGGGGGCCCAGGAGCAGTTCTTC. As protein: CASSLLGGAQEQFF. The V and J genes are TRBV5-4 and TRBJ2-1, with a tentative D call TRBD2 (7 bases). Trimming removed 1 base at V and 10 bases at J, with 15 bases between. Per the germline V gene, CDR1 is SGHNT and CDR2 is YYREEE (reference sequence). This CDR3 region has 14 residues.

The chain couples TRBV13 to TRBJ2-7, with D perhaps matching TRBD2 (6 bases). Germline loops: CDR1 PRHDT, CDR2 FYEKMQ (reference sequence). V lost 5 bases and J lost 4, with 9 bases in between. This CDR3 comprises 12 residues. This CDR3 is CASSLGGYEQYF. For the CDR3, the DNA is TGTGCCAGCAGCCTGGGGGGATACGAGCAGTACTTC.

This clone is a singleton in its sample. This rearrangement joins TRBV5-1 to TRBJ2-7, with D unresolved. This CDR3 spans 16 amino acids. Trimming took 3 bases from V and 2 from J, leaving 18 bases between them. Germline V gives CDR1 SGHRS, CDR2 YFSETQ. CDR3 nucleotide sequence: TGCGCCAGCAGCTCCTCGTGGCGGAAAACGGCCTACGAGCAGTACTTC. This gives the protein CASSSSWRKTAYEQYF. The full variable domain, its missing parts supplied by reference TRBV5-1 and TRBJ2-7, is KAGVTQTPRYLIKTRGQQVTLSCSPISGHRSVSWYQQTPGQGLQFLFEYFSETQRNKGNFPGRFSGRQFSNSRSEMNVSTLELGDSALYLCASSSSWRKTAYEQYFGPGTRLTVT.

This clone was counted a single time. V is TRBV13 and J is TRBJ2-3; D is ambiguous. This CDR3 comprises 14 residues. CDR1 PRHDT and CDR2 FYEKMQ come from the germline V gene (reference sequence). V lost 1 base, J lost 4 bases, and 9 bases lay in between. The DNA of the CDR3 is TGTGCCAGCAGCTTAGAAGGATTGCCAGATACGCAGTATTTT. This encodes CASSLEGLPDTQYF.

The rearrangement joins TRBV29-1 to TRBJ1-2, with D unresolved. Germline V CDR1 and CDR2: SQVTM, ANQGSEA. V gave up 7 bases and J gave up 7 bases, with 16 bases separating them. This CDR3 is 12 amino acids long. CDR3 nucleotide sequence: TGCAGCGCTTCCATACCCAATGGTGGCTACACCTTC. It specifies CSASIPNGGYTF.